The sequence of this T cell receptor (beta chain) was determined in a study of CD8 T cells in ankylosing spondylitis. The study's findings and limits: Reportedly, significant enrichment of disease-linked clones occurred in matched ankylosing spondylitis synovial fluid.

A few counts support this clonotype. Its antigen is not identified. From the 5' RACE reads, TCRdb called clonotypes with MiXCR, one entry per CDR3 protein. The data hold roughly 240,000 distinct CDR3 sequences, with roughly 32% observed a single time. This TCR was sampled from a male donor with ankylosing spondylitis or in good health (not recorded which). Sequencing used blood, either unsorted or a sorted T cell fraction (not recorded which).

CDR3 coding DNA: TGTGCCAGCAGCGTAGTACAGGGAACCGGGGAGCTGTTTTTT. Translated: CASSVVQGTGELFF. The chain is built from TRBV9 and TRBJ2-2; perhaps TRBD1 as D (6 bases). CDR1 is SGDLS and CDR2 is YYNGEE in the germline V gene. The CDR3 runs to 14 residues. V shed 0 bases and J shed 5 bases, with 8 bases lying between them.